This T cell receptor (beta chain) originates from a study of T cell responses to AZD1222 COVID-19 vaccine. Study-wide results and caveats: Reportedly, nearly half the spike-specific TCRs target unmutated variant regions. Along spike, vaccine-associated CD4 TCRs were found throughout, with dominance at 160-218 and 743-854.

In germline, CDR1 is MNHEY, CDR2 SMNVEV (reference sequence). V gave up 5 bases and J gave up 3 bases, with 14 bases separating them. This CDR3 has 15 residues. As to this clone: Its antigen remains unknown.

Sequencing used immunoSEQ multiplex PCR; TCRdb keeps in-frame clones, though not all of them. The sample contains under 130,000 clones, 85% to 90% of which appear only once. This TCR derives from an adult who received the AZD1222 COVID-19 vaccine. The V gene is TRBV27, the J gene TRBJ2-4; tentative D call: TRBD1 (6 bases). Sample: peripheral blood, taken 28 days after the second AZD1222 dose. CDR3 bases: TGTGCCAGCAGTACCCTCCCGGACAGCAAAAACATTCAGTACTTC. It encodes CASSTLPDSKNIQYF.